Below, 8 T cell receptor beta chains from the same sample are listed, as sequenced in a study of blood T cell repertoires in COVID-19. The assay was immunoSEQ multiplex PCR, and TCRdb's table has in-frame clones only and misses some. This repertoire shows roughly 380,000 clones, roughly 87% found once; its top ten account for approximately 3%. Sequencing was done on a sample of PBMCs or T cells enriched from blood (not recorded which). The source is a woman in her twenties or thirties who had recovered from COVID-19.

This clone came up a few times. The rearrangement links TRBV6-5 to TRBJ1-2; the D is unclear. CDR1 is MNHEY, CDR2 SVGAGI, per germline. CDR3 size: 13 residues. Trimming took 6 bases from V and 4 from J, leaving 12 bases between them. CDR3 bases: TGTGCCAGCAGCCTAGGCCCGGGCTATGGCTACACCTTC. This encodes CASSLGPGYGYTF.

J is TRBJ2-3 and V is TRBV11-2; 10 positions agree with TRBD1. V was clipped by 1 base and J by 2 bases; unmatched bases: 0. This CDR3 comprises 15 residues. The germline gives CDR1 SGHAT, CDR2 FQNNGV. The CDR3 sequence: CASSLGQGATDTQYF. The CDR3 DNA is TGTGCCAGCAGCTTAGGACAGGGGGCCACAGATACGCAGTATTTT.

The chain is built from TRBV5-1 and TRBJ2-3, with 7 bases aligning to TRBD2. V lost 0 bases to trimming and J lost 5 bases; unmatched junction nucleotides: 9. CDR3 length equals 16 residues. CDR1 SGHRS and CDR2 YFSETQ come from the germline V gene. As DNA, the CDR3 is TGCGCCAGCAGCTTGGTTGCGGGAGCGGTCGGAGATACGCAGTATTTT. Encoded protein: CASSLVAGAVGDTQYF.

The V call is TRBV7-6, the J call TRBJ1-4; 8 bases align to TRBD1. V dropped 5 bases and J dropped 4; count of bases not matched to a gene: 3. Germline values: CDR1 SGHVS, CDR2 FNYEAQ. There are 14 residues in the CDR3. The CDR3 protein is CASSQDRGNEKLFF. The CDR3 nucleotides read TGTGCCAGCAGCCAAGACAGGGGTAATGAAAAACTGTTTTTT.

The chain couples TRBV27 to TRBJ2-1; 9 bases fit TRBD1. This CDR3 has 14 amino acids. The junction had 3 bases not matched to a gene; V was cut back by 5 bases and J by 4 bases. The germline gives CDR1 MNHEY, CDR2 SMNVEV (reference sequence). The CDR3 coding sequence is TGTGCCAGCAGTGGACAGGGGCCATACAATGAGCAGTTCTTC. Translated: CASSGQGPYNEQFF.

This clone was seen a few times. The chain has TRBV19 and TRBJ2-1, with 12 bases lining up with TRBD2. Germline V CDR1 and CDR2: LNHDA, SQIVND (reference sequence). V was clipped by 4 bases and J by 5 bases; unmatched bases: 3. CDR3 length equals 15 residues. CDR3 nucleotides: TGTGCCAGTAGTACTCGACTAGCGGGAGACAATGAGCAGTTCTTC. Translating it yields CASSTRLAGDNEQFF.

The V call is TRBV19, the J call TRBJ1-1; TRBD1 agrees at 11 bases. The ends lost 4 bases at V and 4 bases at J; junction bases unmatched: 5. This CDR3 contains 15 residues. Germline assignment: CDR1 LNHDA and CDR2 SQIVND (reference sequence). As DNA, the CDR3 is TGTGCCAGTAGTACGCTGGGGACAGGGGGCACTGAAGCTTTCTTT. Translated, it gives CASSTLGTGGTEAFF.

The gene calls are TRBV29-1 and TRBJ1-2; no firm D call. This CDR3 is 12 amino acids long. Trimming left V 1 base short and J 6 bases short, with 9 bases between. In germline, CDR1 is SQVTM, CDR2 ANQGSEA. The CDR3, as DNA: TGCAGCGTTGAAGGTCCCCAGGATGGCTACACCTTC. Protein: CSVEGPQDGYTF.